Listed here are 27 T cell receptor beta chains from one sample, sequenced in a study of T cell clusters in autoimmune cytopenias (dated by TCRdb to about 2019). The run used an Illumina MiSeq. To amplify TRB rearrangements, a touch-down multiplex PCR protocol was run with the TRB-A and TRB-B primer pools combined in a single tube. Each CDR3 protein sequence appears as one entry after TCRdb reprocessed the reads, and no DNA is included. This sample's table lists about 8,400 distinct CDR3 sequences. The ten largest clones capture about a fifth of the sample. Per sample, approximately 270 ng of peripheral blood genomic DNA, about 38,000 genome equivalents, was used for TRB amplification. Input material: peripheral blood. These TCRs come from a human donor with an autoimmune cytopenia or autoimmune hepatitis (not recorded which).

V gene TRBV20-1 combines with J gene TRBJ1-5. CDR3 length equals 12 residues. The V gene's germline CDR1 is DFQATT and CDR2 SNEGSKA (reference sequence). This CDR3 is CSARDQGLPQHF.

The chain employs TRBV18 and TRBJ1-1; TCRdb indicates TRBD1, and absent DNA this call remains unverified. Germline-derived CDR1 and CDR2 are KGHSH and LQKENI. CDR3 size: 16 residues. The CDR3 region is CASSPNRGPTGAEAFF.

CDR3 amino acids: CASSQGLAGNNEQFF. V gene TRBV4-1 combines with J gene TRBJ2-1; TCRdb's assignment of TRBD2 cannot be checked, as there is no DNA. This CDR3 region has 15 residues. Germline V gives CDR1 MGHRA, CDR2 YSYEKL.

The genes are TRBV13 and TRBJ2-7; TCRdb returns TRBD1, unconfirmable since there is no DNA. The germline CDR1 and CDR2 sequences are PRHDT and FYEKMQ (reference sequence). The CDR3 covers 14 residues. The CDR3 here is CASSTSSTGIEQYF. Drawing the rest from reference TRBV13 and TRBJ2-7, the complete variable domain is AAGVIQSPRHLIKEKRETATLKCYPIPRHDTVYWYQQGPGQDPQFLISFYEKMQSDKGSIPDRFSAQQFSDYHSELNMSSLELGDSALYFCASSTSSTGIEQYFGPGTRLTVT.

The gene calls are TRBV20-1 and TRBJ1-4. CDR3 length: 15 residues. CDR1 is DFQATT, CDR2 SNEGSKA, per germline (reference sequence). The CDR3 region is CSASSLGATNEKLFF.

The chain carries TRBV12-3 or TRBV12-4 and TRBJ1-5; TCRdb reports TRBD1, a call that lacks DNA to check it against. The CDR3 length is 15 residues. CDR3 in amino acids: CASSLRGISNQPQHF.

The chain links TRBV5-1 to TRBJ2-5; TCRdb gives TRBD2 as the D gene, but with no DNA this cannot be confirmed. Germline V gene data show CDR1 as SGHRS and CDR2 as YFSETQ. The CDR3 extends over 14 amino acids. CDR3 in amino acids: CASSAKPGPETQYF.

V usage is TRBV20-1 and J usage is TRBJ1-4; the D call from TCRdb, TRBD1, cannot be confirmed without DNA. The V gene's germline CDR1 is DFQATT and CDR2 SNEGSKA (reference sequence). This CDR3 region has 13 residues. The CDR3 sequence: CSASEQGAEKLFF.

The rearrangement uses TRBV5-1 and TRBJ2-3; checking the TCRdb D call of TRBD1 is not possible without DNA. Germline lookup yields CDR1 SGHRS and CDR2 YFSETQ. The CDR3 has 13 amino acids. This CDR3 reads CASSVQGTDTQYF.

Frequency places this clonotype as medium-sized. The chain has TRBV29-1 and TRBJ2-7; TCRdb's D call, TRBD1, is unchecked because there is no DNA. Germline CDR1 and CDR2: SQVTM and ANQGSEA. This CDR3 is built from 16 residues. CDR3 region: CSVEVVGTPGSYEQYF.

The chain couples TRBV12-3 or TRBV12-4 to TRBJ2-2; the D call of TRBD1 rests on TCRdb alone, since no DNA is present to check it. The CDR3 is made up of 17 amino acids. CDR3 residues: CASSLTRQVMNTGELFF.

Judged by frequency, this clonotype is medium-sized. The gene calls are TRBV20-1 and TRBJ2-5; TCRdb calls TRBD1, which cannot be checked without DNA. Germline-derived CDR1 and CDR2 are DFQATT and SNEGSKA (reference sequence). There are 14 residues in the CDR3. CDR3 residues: CSARPTGGRETQYF.

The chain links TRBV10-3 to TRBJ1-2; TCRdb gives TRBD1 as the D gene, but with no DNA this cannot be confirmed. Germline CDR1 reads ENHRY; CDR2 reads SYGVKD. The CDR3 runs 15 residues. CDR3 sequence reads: CAISDGTGGAYGYTF.

The CDR3 here is CATSREGGITGELFF. This chain connects TRBV15 to TRBJ2-2; lacking DNA, the TRBD1 call made by TCRdb goes unchecked. The CDR3 consists of 15 residues. Germline V gives CDR1 LNHNV, CDR2 YYDKDF (reference sequence). Filled out from reference TRBV15 and TRBJ2-2, the complete variable domain reads DAMVIQNPRYQVTQFGKPVTLSCSQTLNHNVMYWYQQKSSQAPKLLFHYYDKDFNNEADTPDNFQSRRPNTSFCFLDIRSPGLGDTAMYLCATSREGGITGELFFGEGSRLTVL.

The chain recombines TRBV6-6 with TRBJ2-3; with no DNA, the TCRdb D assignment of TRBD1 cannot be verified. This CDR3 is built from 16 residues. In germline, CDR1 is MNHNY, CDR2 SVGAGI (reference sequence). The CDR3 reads CASRLLVSWSTDTQYF.

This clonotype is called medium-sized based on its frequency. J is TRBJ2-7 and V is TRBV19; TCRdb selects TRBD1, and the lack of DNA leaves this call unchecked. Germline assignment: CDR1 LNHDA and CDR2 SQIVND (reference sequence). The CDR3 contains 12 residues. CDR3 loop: CASNPGLGEQYF.

CDR3 amino acids: CASRKSGDTEAFF. The chain combines TRBV27 with TRBJ1-1. This CDR3 has 13 residues. The V gene's germline CDR1 is MNHEY and CDR2 SMNVEV (reference sequence).

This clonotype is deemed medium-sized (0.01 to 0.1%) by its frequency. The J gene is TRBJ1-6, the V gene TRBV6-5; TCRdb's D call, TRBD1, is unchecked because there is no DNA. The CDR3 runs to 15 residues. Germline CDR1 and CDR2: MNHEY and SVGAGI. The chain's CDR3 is CASRASTGNNSPLHF.

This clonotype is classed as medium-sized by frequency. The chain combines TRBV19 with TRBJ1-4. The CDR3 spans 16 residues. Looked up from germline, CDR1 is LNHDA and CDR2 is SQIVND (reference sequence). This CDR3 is CASSKMETLSNEKLFF. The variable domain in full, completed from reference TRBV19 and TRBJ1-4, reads DGGITQSPKYLFRKEGQNVTLSCEQNLNHDAMYWYRQDPGQGLRLIYYSQIVNDFQKGDIAEGYSVSREKKESFPLTVTSAQKNPTAFYLCASSKMETLSNEKLFFGSGTQLSVL.

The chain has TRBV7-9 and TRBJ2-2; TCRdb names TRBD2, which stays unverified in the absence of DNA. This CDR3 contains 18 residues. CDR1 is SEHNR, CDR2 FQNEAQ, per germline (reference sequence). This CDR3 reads CASSFLTSGGPNTGELFF.

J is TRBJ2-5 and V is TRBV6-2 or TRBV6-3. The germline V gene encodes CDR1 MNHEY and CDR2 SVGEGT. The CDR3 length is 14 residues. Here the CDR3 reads CASSYPDDQETQYF.

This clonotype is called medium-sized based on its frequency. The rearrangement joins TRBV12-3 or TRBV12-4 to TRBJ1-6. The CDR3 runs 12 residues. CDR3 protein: CASSLKRSPLHF.

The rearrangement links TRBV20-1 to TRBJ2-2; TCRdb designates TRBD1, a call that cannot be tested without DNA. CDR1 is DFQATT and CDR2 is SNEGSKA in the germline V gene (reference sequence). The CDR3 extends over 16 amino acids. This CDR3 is CSARRDAKKNTGELFF.

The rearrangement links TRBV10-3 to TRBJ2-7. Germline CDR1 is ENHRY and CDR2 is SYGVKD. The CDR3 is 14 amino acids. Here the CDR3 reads CAIRGNLDEYEQYF.

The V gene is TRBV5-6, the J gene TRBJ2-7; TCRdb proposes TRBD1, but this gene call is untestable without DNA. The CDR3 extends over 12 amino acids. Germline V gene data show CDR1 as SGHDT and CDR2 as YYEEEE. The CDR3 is CASSLGQGSRYF. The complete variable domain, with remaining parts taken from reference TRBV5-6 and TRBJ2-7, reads DAGVTQSPTHLIKTRGQQVTLRCSPKSGHDTVSWYQQALGQGPQFIFQYYEEEERQRGNFPDRFSGHQFPNYSSELNVNALLLGDSALYLCASSLGQGSRYFGPGTRLTVT.

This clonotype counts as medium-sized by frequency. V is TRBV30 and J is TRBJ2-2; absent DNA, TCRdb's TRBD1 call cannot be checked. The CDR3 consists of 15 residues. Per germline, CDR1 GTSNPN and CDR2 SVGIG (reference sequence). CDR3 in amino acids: CAWSGGQGPTGELFF.

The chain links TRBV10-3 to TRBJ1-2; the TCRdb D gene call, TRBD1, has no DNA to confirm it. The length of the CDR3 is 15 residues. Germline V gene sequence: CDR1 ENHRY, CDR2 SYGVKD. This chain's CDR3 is CAISESQGAAYGYTF.